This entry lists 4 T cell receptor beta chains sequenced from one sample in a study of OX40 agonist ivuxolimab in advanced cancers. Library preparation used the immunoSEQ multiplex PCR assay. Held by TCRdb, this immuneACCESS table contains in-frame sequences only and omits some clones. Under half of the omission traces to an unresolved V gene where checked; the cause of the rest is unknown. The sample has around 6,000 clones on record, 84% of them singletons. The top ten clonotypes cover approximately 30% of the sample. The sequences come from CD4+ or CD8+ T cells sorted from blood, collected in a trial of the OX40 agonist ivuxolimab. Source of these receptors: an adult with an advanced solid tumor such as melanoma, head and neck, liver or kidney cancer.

CDR3 protein: CASSWGQSYEQYF. CDR3 bases: TGTGCCAGCAGCTGGGGACAGTCCTACGAGCAGTACTTC. This rearrangement joins TRBV7-2 to TRBJ2-7; TRBD1 aligns across 7 bases. After removal of 4 bases from V and 1 base from J, the junction contained 1 base not matched to a gene. This CDR3 has 13 amino acids. CDR1 and CDR2 from the germline V gene are SGHTA and FQGNSA.

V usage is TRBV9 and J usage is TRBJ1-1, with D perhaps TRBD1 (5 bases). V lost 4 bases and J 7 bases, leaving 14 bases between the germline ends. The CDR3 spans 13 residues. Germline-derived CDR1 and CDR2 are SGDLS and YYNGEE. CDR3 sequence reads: CASSILQGSEAFF. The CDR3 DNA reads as TGTGCCAGCAGCATCCTCCAGGGTAGTGAAGCTTTCTTT.

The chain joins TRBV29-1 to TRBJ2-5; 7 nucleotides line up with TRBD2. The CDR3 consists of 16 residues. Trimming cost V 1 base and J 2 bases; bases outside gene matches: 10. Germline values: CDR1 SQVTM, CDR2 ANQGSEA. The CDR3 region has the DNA TGCAGCGTTGAAGTCGGGCGAGGGAGGGATCAAGAGACCCAGTACTTC. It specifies CSVEVGRGRDQETQYF. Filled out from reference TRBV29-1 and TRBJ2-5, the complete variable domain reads SAVISQKPSRDICQRGTSLTIQCQVDSQVTMMFWYRQQPGQSLTLIATANQGSEATYESGFVIDKFPISRPNLTFSTLTVSNMSPEDSSIYLCSVEVGRGRDQETQYFGPGTRLLVL.

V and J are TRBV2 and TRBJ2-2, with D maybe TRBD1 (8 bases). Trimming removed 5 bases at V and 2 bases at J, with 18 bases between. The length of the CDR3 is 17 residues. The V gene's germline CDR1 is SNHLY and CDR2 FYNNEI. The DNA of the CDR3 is TGTGCCAGCAGTTCCAATACAGGGGGACTAAACACCGGGGAGCTGTTTTTT. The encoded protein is CASSSNTGGLNTGELFF.